The 19 T cell receptor beta chains listed next were all sequenced from one sample in a study of breast tumors, draining lymph nodes, adjacent tissues. Using its own MiXCR run on the multiplex PCR reads, TCRdb lists one record per CDR3 protein. The sample records tens of thousands of distinct CDR3 sequences, about 23% being singletons. The sample consisted of breast tumor tissue. The origin of the receptors is a female donor with breast cancer. Some clones in this sample may be carry-over from other donors' samples.

This clonotype was recorded a few times. The CDR3 DNA reads TGTGCCACCAGTGATCGTACAGGGGTCAGGGAGACCCAGTACTTC. Amino acid sequence: CATSDRTGVRETQYF. V is TRBV24-1 and J is TRBJ2-5, with 7 positions matching TRBD1. J gave up 5 bases and V 3 bases, and 8 bases lay outside the gene matches. The CDR3 loop spans 15 amino acids. Germline CDR1 KGHDR, CDR2 SFDVKD.

This clonotype was seen at least ten times. This chain links TRBV20-1 with TRBJ1-6; possibly TRBD1 for D (6 bases). CDR1 and CDR2 (germline): DFQATT, SNEGSKA (reference sequence). The germline V and J ends were trimmed by 0 bases and 4 bases, with 13 bases remaining between them. CDR3 length: 16 amino acids. CDR3 sequence: CSAREPGQSYNSPLHF. The CDR3, as DNA: TGCAGTGCTAGAGAACCCGGACAGTCTTATAATTCACCCCTCCACTTT.

This clonotype was seen more than once but under ten times. With a much larger clone just one base away, this may be a read error. This CDR3 is missing its conserved last phenylalanine or tryptophan, likely due to a read error. The gene calls are TRBV5-6 and TRBJ2-7; maybe TRBD2 (5 bases). V was trimmed by 7 bases and J by 4 bases, leaving 12 bases between them. CDR1 and CDR2 (germline): SGHDT, YYEEEE. The CDR3 contains 12 residues. The CDR3 reads CASARSGYEQYL. The CDR3 nucleotides are TGTGCCAGCGCCCGTTCGGGGTACGAGCAGTACCTC.

This clonotype was picked up many times. The rearrangement uses TRBV3-1 and TRBJ1-4; D is unclear. V lost 4 bases and J lost 5, with 11 bases in between. CDR1 is LGHDT, CDR2 YNNKEL, per germline (reference sequence). The CDR3 has 14 amino acids. The CDR3 DNA is TGTGCCAGCAGCCTCCGGGCCTCGAATGAAAAACTGTTTTTT. Residues: CASSLRASNEKLFF.

Comments on this clonotype: This clone may be a read error of a much larger clone one base away. The V and J genes are TRBV20-1 and TRBJ2-1; 11 bases match TRBD2. The germline CDR1 and CDR2 sequences are DFQATT and SNEGSKA (reference sequence). This CDR3 contains 15 residues. V gave up 1 base and J gave up 3 bases; unmatched junction bases: 2. The CDR3 DNA is TGCAGTGCTAGAGGTAGCGGGAGGGTCTACAATGAGCAGTTCTTC. Its protein is CSARGSGRVYNEQFF.

The chain links TRBV20-1 to TRBJ2-7; no definite D call. The V and J ends lost 0 bases and 6 bases respectively, with 15 bases between them. This CDR3 spans 14 amino acids. Per the germline V gene, CDR1 is DFQATT and CDR2 is SNEGSKA (reference sequence). The CDR3 reads CSARDPRKSPEQYF. The CDR3 region has the DNA TGCAGTGCTAGAGATCCTCGAAAAAGTCCCGAGCAGTACTTC.

This clonotype showed up many times. The V gene is TRBV7-2, the J gene TRBJ1-5; D may be TRBD1 (6 bases). The CDR3 is 13 amino acids. Trimming left V 2 bases short and J 7 bases short, with 9 bases between. The germline V gene encodes CDR1 SGHTA and CDR2 FQGNSA. This chain's CDR3 is CASSLTGKQPQHF. CDR3 nucleotide sequence: TGTGCCAGCAGCTTAACAGGGAAACAGCCCCAGCATTTT.

J is TRBJ1-2 and V is TRBV6-4, with 7 bases fitting TRBD1. The CDR3 runs to 13 residues. Germline CDR1 and CDR2: MRHNA and SNTAGT. V dropped 3 bases and J dropped 6; count of bases not matched to a gene: 4. CDR3 DNA sequence: TGTGCCAGCAGTGAGACAGGGTCCAATGGCTACACCTTC. Protein sequence: CASSETGSNGYTF.

This clonotype was counted many times. This rearrangement joins TRBV20-1 to TRBJ1-6; maybe TRBD1 (6 bases). Germline CDR1 reads DFQATT; CDR2 reads SNEGSKA (reference sequence). The CDR3 length is 14 residues. The germline V and J ends were trimmed by 3 bases and 6 bases, with 12 bases remaining between them. The CDR3 bases are TGCAGTGCTAGTTTGGGACACTCTAATTCACCCCTCCACTTT. Translated, it gives CSASLGHSNSPLHF.

This clonotype was seen a few times. The V call is TRBV3-1, the J call TRBJ2-1; D may be TRBD1 or TRBD2 (5 bases each). The V and J ends lost 4 bases and 4 bases respectively, with 14 bases between them. The germline V gene encodes CDR1 LGHDT and CDR2 YNNKEL (reference sequence). The CDR3 is made up of 15 amino acids. CDR3 loop: CASSLWDGVYNEQFF. The CDR3 DNA reads TGTGCCAGCAGCCTATGGGACGGAGTTTACAATGAGCAGTTCTTC.

The table lists this clonotype with many counts. The chain combines TRBV11-1 with TRBJ2-7; no definite D call. V was trimmed by 1 base and J by 4 bases, leaving 11 bases between them. CDR1 is SGHAT and CDR2 is FQDESV in the germline V gene (reference sequence). The length of the CDR3 is 14 residues. This chain's CDR3 is CASSLVGSVYEQYF. In nucleotides, the CDR3 is TGTGCCAGCAGCTTAGTGGGCAGTGTATACGAGCAGTACTTC.

On this clonotype: This may be a read error, as it is one base from a much larger clone. The chain couples TRBV4-2 to TRBJ2-1; D remains ambiguous. The length of the CDR3 is 15 residues. CDR1 LGHNA and CDR2 YNFKEQ come from the germline V gene. The CDR3 region has the DNA TGTGCCGGCAGCCAAGATCGATCCCGTAACAATGAGCAGTTCTTC. As protein: CAGSQDRSRNNEQFF.

This clonotype was detected ten times or more. The V gene is TRBV9, the J gene TRBJ2-1, with D perhaps TRBD1 or TRBD2 (5 bases each). The CDR3 runs to 13 residues. Germline V gives CDR1 SGDLS, CDR2 YYNGEE. V lost 2 bases, J lost 4 bases, and 7 bases lay in between. The CDR3 is CASSVGPYNEQFF. In nucleotides, the CDR3 is TGTGCCAGCAGCGTGGGACCGTACAATGAGCAGTTCTTC.

Turning to this clonotype: A much larger clone sits a single nucleotide away, making a read error possible. This chain connects TRBV5-1 to TRBJ2-7; D is unclear. The length of the CDR3 is 14 residues. Germline-derived CDR1 and CDR2 are SGHRS and YFSETQ. The DNA of the CDR3 is TGCGCCAGCAGCTTGGTAGGTCCTACCTACGAGCAGCACTTC. Protein product: CASSLVGPTYEQHF.

Notes on this clonotype: Sequence at one end of the junction differs from germline and may be a read error. This sequence joins TRBV5-1 and TRBJ2-1; tentative D call: TRBD1 (5 bases). The CDR3 loop spans 12 amino acids. CDR1 SGHRS and CDR2 YFSETQ come from the germline V gene. CDR3 in DNA: TGCGCCAGCAGCCTGGGGCTCAATGGGCAGTTCTTC. Its translation is CASSLGLNGQFF.

In this sample, this clonotype turned up many times. The chain is built from TRBV12-3 or TRBV12-4 and TRBJ1-6; tentatively, D is TRBD1 (5 bases). The V gene lost 7 bases and the J gene lost 10 bases, with 17 bases spanning the gap. The CDR3 contains 14 residues. The CDR3 region is CASTRRGVGSPLHF. The CDR3 region has the DNA TGTGCCAGCACCCGCCGGGGGGTTGGCTCACCCCTCCACTTT.

This clonotype was seen at least ten times. The V gene is TRBV2, the J gene TRBJ2-1; D is tentatively TRBD1 or TRBD2 (5 bases each). Germline V gene sequence: CDR1 SNHLY, CDR2 FYNNEI. Trimming left V 3 bases short and J 1 base short, with 10 bases between. The CDR3 sequence is 15 residues long. The DNA for the CDR3 is TGTGCCAGCAGTGATGGGACGGAATCCTACAATGAGCAGTTCTTC. Translating gives CASSDGTESYNEQFF.

The sample holds many counts of this clonotype. J is TRBJ1-2 and V is TRBV7-9; the match to TRBD1 covers 7 bases. The CDR3 extends over 16 amino acids. The J segment lost 1 base and the V segment lost 4 bases, leaving 9 bases of the junction unmatched. Germline values: CDR1 SEHNR, CDR2 FQNEAQ (reference sequence). CDR3 nucleotide sequence: TGTGCCAGCAGCTCGGAAGGGACAGCTTATAACTATGGCTACACCTTC. Translated: CASSSEGTAYNYGYTF.

This clonotype has more than one count but fewer than ten. The J gene is TRBJ2-7, the V gene TRBV28; TRBD1 agrees at 8 bases. The junction had 10 bases not matched to a gene; V was cut back by 4 bases and J by 5 bases. Germline CDR1 and CDR2: MDHEN and SYDVKM. CDR3 size: 15 residues. The CDR3: CASSYLTGAADEQYF. The CDR3 region has the DNA TGTGCCAGCAGTTATCTGACAGGGGCCGCGGACGAGCAGTACTTC.